This note documents a single T cell receptor (beta chain) sequence. The antigen is undetermined. Regarding donors, all were healthy bone marrow donors. It was with 60 Vbeta and 13 Jbeta primers that the PCR ran. Assay used: immunoSEQ multiplex PCR; TCRdb lists only in-frame clones, some missing. This table holds more than 95,000 clones. This record belongs to a study of cytomegalovirus exposure and HLA in healthy donors. Findings and limits, study-wide: A reported reduction in N-insertions relative to the approximately 670-donor mean was seen in an Asian-associated ancestry cluster in a later analysis.

Germline CDR1 and CDR2: SQVTM and ANQGSEA. The V end was cut by 6 bases, the J end by 5 bases, with 16 bases between. The CDR3 length is 13 residues. Sample: PBMCs. The V call is TRBV29-1, the J call TRBJ1-1, with D possibly matching TRBD1 (6 bases). The TCR sequence derives from a man aged 18 to 30 in good health and CMV-seronegative. DNA for the CDR3: TGCAGCGTGGCAGGGGTAATTCGGACTGAAGCTTTCTTT. Its translation: CSVAGVIRTEAFF.